The rows below give T cell receptor beta chains drawn from one sample of a study of shared clonotypes between healthy human individuals. Measured with immunoSEQ multiplex PCR; TCRdb has only the in-frame clones, and not every one. Among over a million clones listed, around 97% were seen once. The material sequenced was naive CD4+ T cells sorted from blood. The source is a man in his thirties or forties in good health. Each CDR3 is given with its conserved first and last residue. Fields, in order: D gene, clone size, J gene, V gene, CDR3 protein, CDR3 DNA. A D gene is named only where the DNA matches it firmly. Not all rows give a size; the values are once, few, many and, for expanded clones, a class.

>.|.|TRBJ2-7|TRBV9
CASSVGDAGSYEQYF
TGTGCCAGCAGCGTAGGGGATGCAGGTTCCTACGAGCAGTACTTC
>.|.|TRBJ1-1|TRBV5-1
CASSLEGKNTEAFF
TGCGCCAGCAGCTTGGAGGGCAAGAACACTGAAGCTTTCTTT
>TRBD2|.|TRBJ2-7|TRBV14
CASSQELAGFGEQYF
TGTGCCAGCAGCCAAGAGCTAGCGGGATTCGGCGAGCAGTACTTC
>.|.|TRBJ1-5|TRBV28
CASSLLAVSNQPQHF
TGTGCCAGCAGCCTCCTGGCGGTTAGCAATCAGCCCCAGCATTTT
>.|.|TRBJ2-7|TRBV15
CATSREGDEQYF
TGTGCCACCAGCAGAGAGGGGGACGAGCAGTACTTC
>TRBD2|.|TRBJ2-1|TRBV4-2
CASSPGGGSHNEQFF
TGTGCCAGCAGCCCTGGCGGGGGATCTCACAATGAGCAGTTCTTC
>TRBD1|once|TRBJ1-5|TRBV10-2
CASNSGTGNNQPQHF
TGCGCCAGCAATTCTGGGACAGGAAACAATCAGCCCCAGCATTTT
>TRBD1|.|TRBJ1-1|TRBV7-6
CASSSYRGYTEAFF
TGTGCCAGCAGCTCCTACAGGGGTTACACTGAAGCTTTCTTT
>.|.|TRBJ2-3|TRBV28
CASRTASGLTDTQYF
TGTGCCAGCAGAACAGCTTCGGGGCTCACAGATACGCAGTATTTT
>TRBD1|.|TRBJ1-2|TRBV6-6
CASSPGQGPNYGYTF
TGTGCCAGCAGTCCGGGACAGGGGCCTAACTATGGCTACACCTTC